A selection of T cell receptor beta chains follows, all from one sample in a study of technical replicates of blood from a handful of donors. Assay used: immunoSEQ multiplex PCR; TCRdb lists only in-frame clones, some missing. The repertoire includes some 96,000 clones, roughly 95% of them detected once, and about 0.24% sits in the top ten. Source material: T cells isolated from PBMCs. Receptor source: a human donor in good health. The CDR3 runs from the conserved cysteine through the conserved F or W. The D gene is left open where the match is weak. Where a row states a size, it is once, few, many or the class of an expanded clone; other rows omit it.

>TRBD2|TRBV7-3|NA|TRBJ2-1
TGTGCCAGCAGCTTAAGTCTAGCGGGGGGGATGAATGAGCAGTTCTTC
CASSLSLAGGMNEQFF
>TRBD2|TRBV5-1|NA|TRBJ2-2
TGCGCCAGCAGCTTTACTCACGACTTAACTAGCGGGGGGCCTAACACCGGGGAGCTGTTTTTT
CASSFTHDLTSGGPNTGELFF
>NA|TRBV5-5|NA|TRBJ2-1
TGTGCCAGCAGCCGTAGATGGAGTTTGACCTACAATGAGCAGTTCTTC
CASSRRWSLTYNEQFF
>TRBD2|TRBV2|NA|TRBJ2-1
TGTGCCAGCATGCGGGAGGGCCTGAATGAGCAGTTCTTC
CASMREGLNEQFF
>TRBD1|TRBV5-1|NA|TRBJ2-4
TGCGCCAGCAGCTTTGGGACAGGGTTGAACATTCAGTACTTC
CASSFGTGLNIQYF
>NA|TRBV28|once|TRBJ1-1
TGTGCCAGCAGTTTACCGCGGGTCATCAACACTGCAGCTTTCTTT
CASSLPRVINTAAFF
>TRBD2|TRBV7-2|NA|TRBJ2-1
TGTGCCAGCAGCGGTAGCGGGGCTTACAATGAGCAGTTCTTC
CASSGSGAYNEQFF
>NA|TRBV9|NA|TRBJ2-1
TGTGCCAGCAGCGTAGTGGGGAGCTCCTACAATGAGCAGTTCTTC
CASSVVGSSYNEQFF
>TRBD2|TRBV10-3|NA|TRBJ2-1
TGTGCCATCAGTGAGTCGCTGAGCGGGGGCCCCGGAGGGTACAATGAGCAGTTCTTC
CAISESLSGGPGGYNEQFF
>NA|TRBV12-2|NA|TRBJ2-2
TGTGCAAGTCGCTTAGTAACCCAAACCCCGGCAGGGTGCATTGCGGGGGAGCTGTTTTTT
CASRLVTQTPAGCIAGELFF
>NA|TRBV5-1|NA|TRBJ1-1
TGCGCCAGCAGCTTGGCGAGCACCCGGAACACTGAAGCTTTCTTT
CASSLASTRNTEAFF
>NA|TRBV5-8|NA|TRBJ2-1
TGTGCCAGCACCCGACAGACTAATGAGCAGTTCTTC
CASTRQTNEQFF
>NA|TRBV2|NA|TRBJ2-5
TGTGCCAGCAGTGTCGGGGTTGTTGGCCAAGAGACCCAGTACTTC
CASSVGVVGQETQYF
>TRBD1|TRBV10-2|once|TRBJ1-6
TGCGCCAGCAGTGATGTATGGGACAGGGGCGGCGAATCACCCCTCCACTTT
CASSDVWDRGGESPLHF
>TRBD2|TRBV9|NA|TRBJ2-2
TGTGCCAGCAGCGTGAGTCGGAGTAGCGGGGTGGGCGGGGAGCTGTTTTTT
CASSVSRSSGVGGELFF
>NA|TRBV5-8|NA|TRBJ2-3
TGTGCCAGCAGCTCTCACGGAGATACGCAGTATTTT
CASSSHGDTQYF
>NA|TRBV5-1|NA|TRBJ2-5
TGCGCCAGCAGCTTGGACAGGGTGGCGACCCAGTACTTC
CASSLDRVATQYF
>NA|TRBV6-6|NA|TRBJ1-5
TGTGCCAGCAGTTATGATGAGGGAGAAACTCAGCCCCAGCATTTT
CASSYDEGETQPQHF
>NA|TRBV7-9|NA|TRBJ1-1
TGTGCCAGCAGCTTTAGACAGCTGAACACTGAAGCTTTCTTT
CASSFRQLNTEAFF
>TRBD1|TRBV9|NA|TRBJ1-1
TGTGCCAGCAGCGCCCGACAGGGAGGCACTGAAGCTTTCTTT
CASSARQGGTEAFF
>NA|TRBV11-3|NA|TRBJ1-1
TGTGCCAGCAGCTTGCCGGGTGAAGCTTTCTTT
CASSLPGEAFF
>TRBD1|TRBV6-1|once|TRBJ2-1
TGTGCCAGCAGTGAGGTGGGACAGGGTCGGAGCAATGAGCAGTTCTTC
CASSEVGQGRSNEQFF
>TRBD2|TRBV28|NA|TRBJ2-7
TGTGCCAGCAGTTTCACGCTAGCGGGAACGGCATCAAGCTCCTACGAGCAGTACTTC
CASSFTLAGTASSSYEQYF
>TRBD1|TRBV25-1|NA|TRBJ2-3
TGTGCCAGCAGTGAGGGACAGTCTAGCACAGATACGCAGTATTTT
CASSEGQSSTDTQYF
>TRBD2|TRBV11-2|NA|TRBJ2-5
TGTGCCAGCAGCAGACTAGCTCGCCTCCAAGAGACCCAGTACTTC
CASSRLARLQETQYF
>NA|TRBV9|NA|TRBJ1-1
TGTGCCAGCAGCGTGACAACACGGAACACTGAAGCTTTCTTT
CASSVTTRNTEAFF
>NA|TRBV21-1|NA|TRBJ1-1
TGTGCCAGCAGCAAGACAGGGGGGGACACTGAAGCTTTCTTT
CASSKTGGDTEAFF
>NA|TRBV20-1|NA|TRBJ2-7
TGCAGTGCTAGACAGGACTCCGAGTACTTC
CSARQDSEYF
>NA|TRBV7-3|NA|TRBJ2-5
TGTGCCAGCAGCCCCGGGAGCCAAGAGACCCAGTACTTC
CASSPGSQETQYF
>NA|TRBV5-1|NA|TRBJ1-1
TGCGCCAGCAGCTTGGCACGGATCTCGGGGGGAAGCCTCCACATGAACACTGAAGCTTTCTTT
CASSLARISGGSLHMNTEAFF
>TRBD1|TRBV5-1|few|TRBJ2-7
TGCGCCAGCAGCTTAGGGGGCCCGAGCTCCTACGAGCAGTACTTC
CASSLGGPSSYEQYF
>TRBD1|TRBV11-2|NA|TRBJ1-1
TGTGCCAGCAGCCCTCCAGGGGGAACCATGAACACTGAAGCTTTCTTT
CASSPPGGTMNTEAFF
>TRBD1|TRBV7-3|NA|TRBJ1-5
TGTGCCAGCAGCCCTGGGACAGGTCCGGACGGCAATCAGCCCCAGCATTTT
CASSPGTGPDGNQPQHF
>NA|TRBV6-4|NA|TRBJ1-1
TGTGCCAGCAGTGCAGAAGGGGGCACTGAAGCTTTCTTT
CASSAEGGTEAFF
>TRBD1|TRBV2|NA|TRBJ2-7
TGTGCCAGCAGCGAACAGGGGATCTTATACGAGCAGTACTTC
CASSEQGILYEQYF
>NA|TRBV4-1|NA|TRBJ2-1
TGCGCCAGCAGCCAAGTCTTTGTCAATGAGCAGTTCTTC
CASSQVFVNEQFF
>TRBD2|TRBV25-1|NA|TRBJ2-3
TGTGCCAGCAGTGGAACGGGACTAGCGGGAGGAATAGCGCAGTATTTT
CASSGTGLAGGIAQYF
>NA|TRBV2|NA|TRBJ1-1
TGTGCCAGCAGTGATGGTGAGGGTGGGGAGATCTTCACTGAAGCTTTCTTT
CASSDGEGGEIFTEAFF
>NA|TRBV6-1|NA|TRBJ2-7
TGTGCCAGCAGTGAAGCGGGCAGCCCCTCCTACGAGCAGTACTTC
CASSEAGSPSYEQYF
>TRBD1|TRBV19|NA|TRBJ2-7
TGTGCCAGTAGTATCGGGACAGGGGGTCCGACCTACGAGCAGTACTTC
CASSIGTGGPTYEQYF
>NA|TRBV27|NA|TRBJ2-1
TGTGCCAGCAGTTTATCGGAGGGCGGGATCTACAATGAGCAGTTCTTC
CASSLSEGGIYNEQFF
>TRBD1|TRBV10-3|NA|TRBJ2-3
TGTGCCATCAGTGACAGGACAGGGACAGATACGCAGTATTTT
CAISDRTGTDTQYF
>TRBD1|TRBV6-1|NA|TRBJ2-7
TGTGCCAGCAAGACTGGACAGGGCGGGTCCTACGAGCAGTACTTC
CASKTGQGGSYEQYF
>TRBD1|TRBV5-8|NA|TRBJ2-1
TGTGCCAGCAGCCGTGAAGGACAGGAATTAAATGAGCAGTTCTTC
CASSREGQELNEQFF
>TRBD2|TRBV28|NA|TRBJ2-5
TGTGCCAGCAGTACGACTAGCCCTAAAGAGACCCAGTACTTC
CASSTTSPKETQYF
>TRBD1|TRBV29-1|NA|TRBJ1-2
TGCAGCGTTACCCCGGGACAGACTAACTATGGCTACACCTTC
CSVTPGQTNYGYTF
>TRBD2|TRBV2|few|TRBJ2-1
TGTGCCAGCAAAGCTAGCGGGAGCCCCTACAATGAGCAGTTCTTC
CASKASGSPYNEQFF
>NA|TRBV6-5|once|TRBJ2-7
TGTGCCAGCAGTACGCCCAGGGTAAACTACGAGCAGTACTTC
CASSTPRVNYEQYF
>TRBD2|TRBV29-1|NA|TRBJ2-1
TGCAGCGTTGGCTATCATTGGGGCGAAGGCGGGACTAGCGGGAAAAATGAGCAGTTCTTC
CSVGYHWGEGGTSGKNEQFF
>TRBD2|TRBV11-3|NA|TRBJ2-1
TGTGCCAGCAGCCAACTTACGCTAGCGGACTACAATGAGCAGTTCTTC
CASSQLTLADYNEQFF
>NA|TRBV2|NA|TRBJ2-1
TGTGCCAGCAGTCAAGTAAATGAGCAGTTCTTC
CASSQVNEQFF
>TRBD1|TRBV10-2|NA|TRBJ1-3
TGCGCCAGCACTAGGGACAGTTACTCTGGAAACACCATATATTTT
CASTRDSYSGNTIYF
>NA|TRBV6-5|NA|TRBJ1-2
TGTGCCAGCAGCCCCCGCGTCTCCCATGGCTACACCTTC
CASSPRVSHGYTF
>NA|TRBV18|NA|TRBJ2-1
TGTGCCAGCTCACCAAGAGGCAGCTCCTACAATGAGCAGTTCTTC
CASSPRGSSYNEQFF
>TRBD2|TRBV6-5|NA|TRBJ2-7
TGTGCCAGCAGTAAAACTAGCGGGGGGCGGGCGCAGTACTTC
CASSKTSGGRAQYF
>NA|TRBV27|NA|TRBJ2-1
TGTGCCAGCAGTTTATCGACAGCCCGAACCTACAATGAGCAGTTCTTC
CASSLSTARTYNEQFF
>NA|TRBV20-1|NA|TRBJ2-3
TGCAGTGCCCCCAGCGGAGATACGCAGTATTTT
CSAPSGDTQYF